Below are 17 T cell receptor beta chains sequenced from a single sample in a study of a mutant IDH1 vaccine in newly diagnosed glioma (dated by TCRdb to about 2021). Their antigens remain unidentified. Library generation was performed with the immunoSEQ multiplex PCR assay. Entries here come from immuneACCESS through TCRdb and include only in-frame sequences with V and J called. Some clones fail to appear in such tables; in the studies checked, an unresolved V gene covers under half of the shortfall, and the cause of the remainder is unknown. The sample records 25,000 to 30,000 clones, about three quarters of which are singletons. Clones ranked in the top ten supply roughly 10% of the sample. The sample's time point label, decoded: week 5, during vaccination. Every vaccine dose consisted of 300 ug of a 20-mer mutant IDH1 peptide in Montanide, administered subcutaneously together with topical imiquimod.

This specimen consisted of PBMCs, obtained from a glioma patient whose treatment included an IDH1 peptide vaccine. These receptors were obtained from a man aged 35-49 years with glioma.

This clone was recorded once. This chain joins TRBV28 and TRBJ2-3; the match to TRBD1 covers 7 bases. Germline V gives CDR1 MDHEN, CDR2 SYDVKM. J was trimmed by 2 bases and V by 6 bases; bases with no gene match: 8. This CDR3 contains 15 residues. In nucleotides, the CDR3 is TGTGCCAGCAGATCCGGGGACAGAGACACAGATACGCAGTATTTT. Its translation is CASRSGDRDTDTQYF.

This clone has just one count. The chain links TRBV5-6 to TRBJ2-7; TRBD2 matches 7 bases. Germline V gene sequence: CDR1 SGHDT, CDR2 YYEEEE. The V and J ends lost 3 bases and 9 bases, in that order; junction bases with no gene match: 6. There are 12 residues in the CDR3. The CDR3 nucleotides are TGTGCCAGCAGCTCTCTTGGGGGGGTGCAGTACTTC. It is translated as CASSSLGGVQYF.

CDR3 coding DNA: TGTGCCAGCAATCGCTATAGCAATCAGCCCCAGCATTTT. Protein sequence: CASNRYSNQPQHF. The chain couples TRBV6-5 to TRBJ1-5; D is uncertain. This CDR3 contains 13 residues. Germline V gene sequence: CDR1 MNHEY, CDR2 SVGAGI. With 7 bases removed from V and 0 bases from J, the gap between germline ends came to 7 bases.

This clone came up once. The chain carries TRBV11-2 and TRBJ1-3, with D unresolved. This CDR3 contains 16 residues. In germline, CDR1 is SGHAT, CDR2 FQNNGV. Trimming stripped 1 base from V and 0 bases from J, with 10 bases between. CDR3: CASSLARGNSGNTIYF. The DNA for the CDR3 is TGTGCCAGCAGCTTAGCGCGCGGAAACTCTGGAAACACCATATATTTT.

This clone was seen only once. The chain is built from TRBV6-1 and TRBJ1-2; a weak D match, TRBD1 (5 bases). V lost 8 bases, J lost 4 bases, and 14 bases lay in between. Per germline, CDR1 MNHNS and CDR2 SASEGT. The CDR3 has 13 residues. The CDR3 reads CASALGVGYGYTF. The CDR3 DNA follows: TGTGCCAGCGCCCTGGGGGTCGGCTATGGCTACACCTTC.

The V and J genes are TRBV10-2 and TRBJ2-1; 9 nucleotides line up with TRBD2. V shed 4 bases, J shed 5 bases, and the junction held 3 bases outside the gene matches. Germline values: CDR1 WSHSY, CDR2 SAAADI. There are 14 residues in the CDR3. CDR3 protein: CASSVLAGNNEQFF. The DNA for the CDR3 is TGCGCCAGCAGTGTTCTAGCGGGAAACAATGAGCAGTTCTTC.

The rearrangement links TRBV2 to TRBJ2-3; D may correspond to TRBD1 or TRBD2 (5 bases each). Germline V gene lookup returns CDR1 SNHLY and CDR2 FYNNEI. CDR3 length: 14 residues. V was pared by 4 bases and J by 1 base, with 9 bases between. The CDR3 loop is CASSGGARTDTQYF. CDR3 bases: TGTGCCAGCAGTGGAGGGGCCCGCACAGATACGCAGTATTTT.

This clone was picked up a small number of times. The chain joins TRBV27 to TRBJ2-3; D is uncertain. The germline V and J ends were trimmed by 8 bases and 2 bases, with 8 bases remaining between them. This CDR3 region has 12 residues. Germline lookup yields CDR1 MNHEY and CDR2 SMNVEV (reference sequence). CDR3 amino acids: CASGPFTDTQYF. CDR3 bases: TGTGCCAGCGGACCTTTCACAGATACGCAGTATTTT.

This chain uses TRBV13 with TRBJ1-1, with 7 bases lining up with TRBD1. The germline CDR1 and CDR2 sequences are PRHDT and FYEKMQ (reference sequence). V trimming: 8 bases; J trimming: 4 bases; junction bases outside the gene matches: 7. The CDR3 runs 13 residues. The CDR3 coding sequence is TGTGCCAGCTCACCAGGGGGGGGCACTGAAGCTTTCTTT. Translating gives CASSPGGGTEAFF.

The V call is TRBV10-3, the J call TRBJ1-1; the D gene is possibly TRBD1 (5 bases). V dropped 8 bases and J dropped 0 bases, with 10 bases sitting between them. From germline, CDR1 is ENHRY and CDR2 SYGVKD. The CDR3 covers 13 residues. In DNA, the CDR3 is TGTGCCATCCGAGGGGCCGTGAACACTGAAGCTTTCTTT. It codes for CAIRGAVNTEAFF.

The chain recombines TRBV9 with TRBJ2-7, with 11 bases lining up with TRBD1. The ends lost 2 bases at V and 1 base at J; junction bases unmatched: 11. The CDR3 is made up of 18 amino acids. Germline values: CDR1 SGDLS, CDR2 YYNGEE. CDR3 bases: TGTGCCAGCAGCGTGGGGACAGGGGGAGGGCAGTCGTCCTACGAGCAGTACGTC. This sequence encodes CASSVGTGGGQSSYEQYV.

V is TRBV6-4 and J is TRBJ1-2, with a possible D match to TRBD1 (6 bases). CDR1 MRHNA and CDR2 SNTAGT come from the germline V gene. V gave up 4 bases and J gave up 3 bases, with 12 bases separating them. The CDR3 loop spans 14 amino acids. In DNA form, the CDR3 reads TGTGCCAGCAGTGCCGGGACACCCGACTATGGCTACACCTTC. It codes for CASSAGTPDYGYTF.

J is TRBJ2-1 and V is TRBV4-1; 10 bases are shared with TRBD2. The CDR3 runs to 17 residues. Germline CDR1 is MGHRA and CDR2 is YSYEKL. The junction had 11 bases not matched to a gene; V was cut back by 3 bases and J by 6 bases. As DNA, the CDR3 is TGCGCCAGCAGCCACGCCGGGAGGACTAGCGGATCCAATGAGCAGTTCTTC. This sequence encodes CASSHAGRTSGSNEQFF.

The chain links TRBV19 to TRBJ1-2; 7 bases align to TRBD1. CDR3 length: 12 residues. Germline loops: CDR1 LNHDA, CDR2 SQIVND (reference sequence). Germline trimming cut 5 bases from V and 4 bases from J; bases unmatched to any gene: 1. The CDR3 is CASSDRAYGYTF. CDR3 sequence (DNA): TGTGCCAGTAGTGACAGGGCCTATGGCTACACCTTC.

This clone was detected only once. The chain links TRBV29-1 to TRBJ1-1; 7 bases map to TRBD1. CDR1 and CDR2 (germline): SQVTM, ANQGSEA. Trimming removed 3 bases from V and 11 bases from J; junction bases left unmatched: 6. The CDR3 spans 11 residues. CDR3 in DNA: TGCAGCGTTGAGACAGGGTCGGTGGCTTTCTTT. Translated: CSVETGSVAFF.

The gene calls are TRBV5-6 and TRBJ1-6; D remains ambiguous. This CDR3 contains 14 residues. The V end lost 3 bases, the J end lost 5 bases, and 9 bases lay between the germline ends. The germline gives CDR1 SGHDT, CDR2 YYEEEE. CDR3 in DNA: TGTGCCAGCAGCTGGACGGTGAATAATTCACCCCTCCACTTT. As protein: CASSWTVNNSPLHF.

The V and J genes are TRBV25-1 and TRBJ1-2; 9 positions match TRBD1. V lost 3 bases to trimming and J lost 1 base; unmatched junction nucleotides: 3. Germline V gives CDR1 MGHDK, CDR2 SYGVNS. The CDR3 length is 15 residues. This CDR3 reads CASSEPGQGNYGYTF. The DNA of the CDR3 is TGTGCCAGCAGTGAGCCGGGACAGGGTAACTATGGCTACACCTTC.